This T cell receptor beta chain was recovered during a study of Ad26.COV2.S vaccination and SARS-CoV-2 variants. About the research overall: Donor allocation was to the COV1001 Ad26.COV2.S trial arm.

Sequencing used immunoSEQ multiplex PCR; TCRdb keeps in-frame clones, though not all of them. The top ten hold around 1.6% of the sample, which has fewer than 600,000 clones, 89% seen once. Concerning this clone itself: The antigen is undetermined.

The ends were cut back, 2 bases at V and 6 bases at J, with 7 bases in the middle. Germline V gene lookup returns CDR1 MNHEY and CDR2 SVGEGT. This CDR3 region has 12 residues. Overall study findings and caveats: Relative to placebo recipients, vaccine recipients exhibited elevated spike-specific TCR breadth. Vaccine recipients and placebo recipients showed similar non-spike TCR breadth.

The treatment: roughly 18 received Ad26.COV2.S at low or high dose, single or two shots; roughly five received placebo; per-sample allocation not given. Day 63 following the first vaccine or placebo injection was when the samples were taken. This specimen consisted of peripheral blood, obtained in a trial of Ad26.COV2.S vaccine versus placebo. This receptor was obtained from a person between 18 and 59 years old who received the Ad26.COV2.S COVID-19 vaccine or a placebo. This chain uses TRBV6-2 or TRBV6-3 with TRBJ1-2; D not certain. The CDR3 sequence: CASSYGEHGYTF. CDR3 bases: TGTGCCAGCAGTTACGGGGAGCATGGCTACACCTTC.